Listed below are T cell receptor beta chains from one sample, sequenced in a study of technical replicates of blood from several donors. Clones were sequenced by immunoSEQ multiplex PCR, and TCRdb holds only the in-frame ones, with some missing. In the table there are 85,000 to 100,000 clones, nearly 97% of which are singletons. The sequenced material came from T cells isolated from PBMCs. These TCRs come from a human donor in good health. The CDR3 runs from the conserved cysteine through the conserved F or W. The order of the fields is CDR3 protein, CDR3 DNA, clone size, D gene, V gene, J gene. D genes are given only for firm matches. Clone size is shown for a subset of rows, as once, few, many or a class of expanded clone.

CDR3: CASSNRQVNQPQHF
DNA: TGTGCCAGCAGTAACCGACAGGTCAATCAGCCCCAGCATTTT
size: NA
D: NA
V: TRBV7-9
J: TRBJ1-5

CDR3: CAPRTLAGGQNYEQYF
DNA: TGCGCCCCGAGGACGCTAGCGGGTGGACAAAACTACGAGCAGTACTTC
size: NA
D: TRBD2
V: TRBV10-1
J: TRBJ2-7

CDR3: CASSEASGSPGRQFF
DNA: TGTGCCAGCAGTGAAGCTAGCGGGTCCCCGGGCAGGCAGTTCTTC
size: once
D: TRBD2
V: TRBV25-1
J: TRBJ2-1

CDR3: CASSTNLAGAYNEQFF
DNA: TGCGCCAGCAGCACCAATCTAGCGGGAGCCTACAATGAGCAGTTCTTC
size: NA
D: TRBD2
V: TRBV5-1
J: TRBJ2-1

CDR3: CASGEAGVKETQYF
DNA: TGTGCCAGCGGCGAAGCGGGTGTCAAAGAGACCCAGTACTTC
size: NA
D: NA
V: TRBV7-7
J: TRBJ2-5

CDR3: CASIGTDNYNEQFF
DNA: TGTGCCAGCATTGGGACTGACAACTACAATGAGCAGTTCTTC
size: NA
D: NA
V: TRBV6-1
J: TRBJ2-1

CDR3: CASSLAQSGGGYTF
DNA: TGTGCCAGCAGCTTAGCGCAGTCAGGGGGCGGCTACACCTTC
size: NA
D: TRBD1
V: TRBV7-6
J: TRBJ1-2